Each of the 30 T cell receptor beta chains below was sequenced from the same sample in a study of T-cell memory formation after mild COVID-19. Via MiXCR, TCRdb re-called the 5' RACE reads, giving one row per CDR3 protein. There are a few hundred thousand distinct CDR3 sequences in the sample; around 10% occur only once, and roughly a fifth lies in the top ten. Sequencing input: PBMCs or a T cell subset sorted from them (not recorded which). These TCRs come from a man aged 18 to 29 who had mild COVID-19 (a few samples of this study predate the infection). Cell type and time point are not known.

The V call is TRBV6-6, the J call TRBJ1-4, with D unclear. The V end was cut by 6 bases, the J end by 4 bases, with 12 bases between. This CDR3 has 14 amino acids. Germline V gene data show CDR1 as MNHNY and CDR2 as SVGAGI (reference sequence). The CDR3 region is CASRVEQHNEKLFF. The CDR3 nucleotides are TGTGCCAGCAGAGTTGAACAGCATAATGAAAAACTGTTTTTT.

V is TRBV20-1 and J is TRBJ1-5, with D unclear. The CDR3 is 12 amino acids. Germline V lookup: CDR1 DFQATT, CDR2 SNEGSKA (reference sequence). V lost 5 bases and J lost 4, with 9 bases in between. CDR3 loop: CSAGPNNQPQHF. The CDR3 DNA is TGCAGTGCTGGGCCTAATAATCAGCCCCAGCATTTT.

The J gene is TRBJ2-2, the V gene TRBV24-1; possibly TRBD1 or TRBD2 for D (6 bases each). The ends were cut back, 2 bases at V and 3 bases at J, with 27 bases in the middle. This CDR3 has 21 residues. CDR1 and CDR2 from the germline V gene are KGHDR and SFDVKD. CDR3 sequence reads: CATSDSWTSPRGGNYTGELFF. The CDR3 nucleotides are TGTGCCACCAGTGATTCGTGGACGTCTCCCAGGGGCGGGAATTACACCGGGGAGCTGTTTTTT.

The CDR3 loop reads CATSVNTGLNTDTQYF. The CDR3 bases are TGTGCCACCAGTGTGAATACGGGACTGAACACAGATACGCAGTATTTT. J is TRBJ2-3 and V is TRBV24-1, with D tentatively TRBD2 (6 bases). V was trimmed by 5 bases and J by 2 bases, leaving 16 bases between them. Looked up from germline, CDR1 is KGHDR and CDR2 is SFDVKD. CDR3 size: 16 residues.

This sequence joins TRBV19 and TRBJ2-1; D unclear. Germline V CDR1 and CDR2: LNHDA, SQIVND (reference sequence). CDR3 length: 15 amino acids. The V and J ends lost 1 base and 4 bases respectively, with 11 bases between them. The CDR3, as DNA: TGTGCCAGTAGTATAGTTTGGGTGGAATACAATGAGCAGTTCTTC. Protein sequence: CASSIVWVEYNEQFF.

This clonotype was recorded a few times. The CDR3 DNA reads as TGTGCCAGCAGTTTCCAGCGCATTAATGAGCAGTTCTTC. Its translation is CASSFQRINEQFF. The chain combines TRBV12-3 or TRBV12-4 with TRBJ2-1; no clear D gene. The CDR3 runs to 13 residues. V was pared by 3 bases and J by 7 bases, with 10 bases between.

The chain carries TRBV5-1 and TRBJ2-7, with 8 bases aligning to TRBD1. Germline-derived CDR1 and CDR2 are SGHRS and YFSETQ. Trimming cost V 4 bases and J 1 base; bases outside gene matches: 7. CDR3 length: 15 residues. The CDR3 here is CASSVRTGTSYEQYF. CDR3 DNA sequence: TGCGCCAGCAGCGTCCGGACAGGGACGTCCTACGAGCAGTACTTC.

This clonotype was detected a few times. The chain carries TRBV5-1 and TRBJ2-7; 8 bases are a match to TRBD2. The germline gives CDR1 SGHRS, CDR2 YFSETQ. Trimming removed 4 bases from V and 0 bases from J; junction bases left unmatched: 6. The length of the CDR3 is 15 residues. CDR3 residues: CASSGGGTSSYEQYF. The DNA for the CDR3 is TGCGCCAGCAGCGGCGGGGGGACGAGCTCCTACGAGCAGTACTTC.

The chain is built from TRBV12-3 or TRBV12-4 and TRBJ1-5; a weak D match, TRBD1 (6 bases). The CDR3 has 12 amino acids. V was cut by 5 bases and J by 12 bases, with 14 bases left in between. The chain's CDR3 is CASSLRGSIQHF. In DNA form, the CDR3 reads TGTGCCAGCAGTCTCAGGGGCAGCATCCAGCATTTT.

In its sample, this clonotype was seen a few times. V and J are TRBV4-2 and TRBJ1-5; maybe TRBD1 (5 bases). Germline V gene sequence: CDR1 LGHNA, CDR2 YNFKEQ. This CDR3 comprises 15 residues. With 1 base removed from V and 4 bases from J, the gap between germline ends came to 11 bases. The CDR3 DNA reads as TGTGCCAGCAGCCAAGTGGGCAGGGTAAATCAGCCCCAGCATTTT. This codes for CASSQVGRVNQPQHF.

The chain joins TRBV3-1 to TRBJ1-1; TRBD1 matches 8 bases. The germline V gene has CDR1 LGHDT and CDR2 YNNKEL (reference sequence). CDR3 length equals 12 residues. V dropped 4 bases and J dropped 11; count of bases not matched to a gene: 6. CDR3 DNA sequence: TGTGCCAGCAGCCCCATCCAGGGGGCGGCTTTCTTT. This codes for CASSPIQGAAFF. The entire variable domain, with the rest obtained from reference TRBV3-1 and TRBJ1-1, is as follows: DTAVSQTPKYLVTQMGNDKSIKCEQNLGHDTMYWYKQDSKKFLKIMFSYNNKELIINETVPNRFSPKSPDKAHLNLHINSLELGDSAVYFCASSPIQGAAFFGQGTRLTVV.

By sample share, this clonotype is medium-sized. The CDR3 DNA sequence: TGTGCCAGCAGCTTGGGAGGAGGGGGCTACAATGAGCAGTTCTTC. Amino acid sequence: CASSLGGGGYNEQFF. The chain couples TRBV11-2 to TRBJ2-1; D may be TRBD1 or TRBD2 (6 bases each). V lost 3 bases to trimming and J lost 3 bases, with 12 bases between them. The CDR3 extends over 15 amino acids. The germline V gene has CDR1 SGHAT and CDR2 FQNNGV.

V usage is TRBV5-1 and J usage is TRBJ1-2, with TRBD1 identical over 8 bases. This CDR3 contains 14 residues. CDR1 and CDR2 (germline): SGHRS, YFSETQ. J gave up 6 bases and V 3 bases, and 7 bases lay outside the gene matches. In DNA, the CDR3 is TGCGCCAGCAGCTGGCGGACAGGGCTCGATGGCTACACCTTC. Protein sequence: CASSWRTGLDGYTF.

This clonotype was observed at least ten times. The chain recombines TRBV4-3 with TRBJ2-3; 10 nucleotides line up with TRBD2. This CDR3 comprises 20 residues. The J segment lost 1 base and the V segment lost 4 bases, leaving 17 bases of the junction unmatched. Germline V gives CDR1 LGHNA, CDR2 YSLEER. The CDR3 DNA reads TGCGCCAGCAGCCCCGTTTCGGGAACTAGCGGGGTTAGGGGCACAGATACGCAGTATTTT. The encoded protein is CASSPVSGTSGVRGTDTQYF.

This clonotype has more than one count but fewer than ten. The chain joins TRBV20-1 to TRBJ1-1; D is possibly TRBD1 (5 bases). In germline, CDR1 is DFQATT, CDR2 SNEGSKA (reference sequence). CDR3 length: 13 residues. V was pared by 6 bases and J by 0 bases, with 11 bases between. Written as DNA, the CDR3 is TGCAGTGCCGAACAGGTTATGAACACTGAAGCTTTCTTT. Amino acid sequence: CSAEQVMNTEAFF.

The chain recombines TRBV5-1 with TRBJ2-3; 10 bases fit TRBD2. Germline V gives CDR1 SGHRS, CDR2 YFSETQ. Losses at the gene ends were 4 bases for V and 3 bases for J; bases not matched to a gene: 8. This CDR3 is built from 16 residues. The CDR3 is CASSLALAGVTDTQYF. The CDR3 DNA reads TGCGCCAGCAGCCTAGCTCTAGCGGGGGTAACAGATACGCAGTATTTT.

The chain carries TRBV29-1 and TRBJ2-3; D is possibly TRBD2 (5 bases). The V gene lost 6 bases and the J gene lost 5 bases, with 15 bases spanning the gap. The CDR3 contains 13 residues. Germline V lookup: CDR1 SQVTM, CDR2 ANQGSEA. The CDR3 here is CSVGPGRGDTQYF. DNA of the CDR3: TGCAGCGTCGGTCCGGGGAGAGGAGATACGCAGTATTTT.

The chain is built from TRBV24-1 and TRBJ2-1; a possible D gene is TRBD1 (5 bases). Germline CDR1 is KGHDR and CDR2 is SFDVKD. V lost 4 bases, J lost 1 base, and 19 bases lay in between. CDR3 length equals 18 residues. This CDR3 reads CATSDPGSGISSYNEQFF. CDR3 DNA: TGTGCCACCAGTGACCCCGGGTCAGGGATTTCGTCCTACAATGAGCAGTTCTTC.

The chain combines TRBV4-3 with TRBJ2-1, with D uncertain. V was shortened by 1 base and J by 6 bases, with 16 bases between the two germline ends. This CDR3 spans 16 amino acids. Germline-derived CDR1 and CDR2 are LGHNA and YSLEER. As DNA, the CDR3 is TGCGCCAGCAGCCAAGGCCCATCACCTCCTTTCAATGAGCAGTTCTTC. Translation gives CASSQGPSPPFNEQFF.

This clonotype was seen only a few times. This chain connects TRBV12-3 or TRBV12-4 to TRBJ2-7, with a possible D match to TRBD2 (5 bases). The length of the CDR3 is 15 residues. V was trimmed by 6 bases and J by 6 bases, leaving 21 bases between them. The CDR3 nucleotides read TGTGCCAGCAGGATAGGACTTCAAGCCGTTGGCGAGCAGTACTTC. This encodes CASRIGLQAVGEQYF.

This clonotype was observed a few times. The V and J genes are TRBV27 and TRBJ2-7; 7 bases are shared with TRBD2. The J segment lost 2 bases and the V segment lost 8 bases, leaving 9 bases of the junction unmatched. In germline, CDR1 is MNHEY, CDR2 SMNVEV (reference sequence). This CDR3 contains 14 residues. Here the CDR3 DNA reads TGTGCCAGCCAATGGGGGGGTACGCCCTACGAGCAGTACTTC. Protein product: CASQWGGTPYEQYF.

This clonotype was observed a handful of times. Written as DNA, the CDR3 is TGTGCCAGCAGTTACGGGGACCGCTATCAGCCCCAGCATTTT. Its protein product is CASSYGDRYQPQHF. The V call is TRBV6-5, the J call TRBJ1-5; D is perhaps TRBD1 (5 bases). The CDR3 spans 14 residues. V lost 2 bases and J lost 5, with 10 bases in between. Germline CDR1 MNHEY, CDR2 SVGAGI.

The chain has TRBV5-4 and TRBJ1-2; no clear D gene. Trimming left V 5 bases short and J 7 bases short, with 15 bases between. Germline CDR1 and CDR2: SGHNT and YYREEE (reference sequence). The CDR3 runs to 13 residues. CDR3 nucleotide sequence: TGTGCCAGCAGACTCGACGGAGGTTCTGGCTACACCTTC. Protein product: CASRLDGGSGYTF.

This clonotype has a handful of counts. This chain's CDR3 is CASSYGQSDGYTF. The CDR3 DNA reads TGTGCCAGCAGTTACGGGCAGAGTGATGGCTACACCTTC. This sequence joins TRBV6-6 and TRBJ1-2, with unresolved D. There are 13 residues in the CDR3. Trimming took 2 bases from V and 6 from J, leaving 10 bases between them. Germline V CDR1 and CDR2: MNHNY, SVGAGI (reference sequence).

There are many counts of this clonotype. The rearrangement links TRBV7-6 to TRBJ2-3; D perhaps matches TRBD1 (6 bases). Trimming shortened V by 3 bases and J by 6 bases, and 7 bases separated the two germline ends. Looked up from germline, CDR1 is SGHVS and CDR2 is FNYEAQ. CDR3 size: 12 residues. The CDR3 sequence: CASSFRGDTQYF. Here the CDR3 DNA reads TGTGCCAGCAGCTTTAGGGGGGATACGCAGTATTTT.

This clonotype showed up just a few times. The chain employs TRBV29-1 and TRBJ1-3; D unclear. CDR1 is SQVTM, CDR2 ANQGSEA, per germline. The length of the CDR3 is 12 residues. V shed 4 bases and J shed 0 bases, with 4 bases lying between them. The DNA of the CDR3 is TGCAGCGTTGTTACCTCTGGAAACACCATATATTTT. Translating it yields CSVVTSGNTIYF. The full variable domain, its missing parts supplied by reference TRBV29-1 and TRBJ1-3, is SAVISQKPSRDICQRGTSLTIQCQVDSQVTMMFWYRQQPGQSLTLIATANQGSEATYESGFVIDKFPISRPNLTFSTLTVSNMSPEDSSIYLCSVVTSGNTIYFGEGSWLTVV.

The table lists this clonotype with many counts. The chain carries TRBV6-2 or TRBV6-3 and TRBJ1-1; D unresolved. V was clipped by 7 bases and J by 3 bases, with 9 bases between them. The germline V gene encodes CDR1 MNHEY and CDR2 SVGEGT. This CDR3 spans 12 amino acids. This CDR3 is CASKDPDTEAFF. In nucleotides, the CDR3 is TGTGCCAGCAAAGACCCGGACACTGAAGCTTTCTTT.

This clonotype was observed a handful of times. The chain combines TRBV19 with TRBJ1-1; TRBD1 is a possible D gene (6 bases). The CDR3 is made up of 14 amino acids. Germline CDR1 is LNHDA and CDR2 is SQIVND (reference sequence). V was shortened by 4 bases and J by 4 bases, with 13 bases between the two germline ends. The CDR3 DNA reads TGTGCCAGTAGTAGAGAGAGGGGGTTCACTGAAGCTTTCTTT. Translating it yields CASSRERGFTEAFF. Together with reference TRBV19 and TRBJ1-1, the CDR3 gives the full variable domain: DGGITQSPKYLFRKEGQNVTLSCEQNLNHDAMYWYRQDPGQGLRLIYYSQIVNDFQKGDIAEGYSVSREKKESFPLTVTSAQKNPTAFYLCASSRERGFTEAFFGQGTRLTVV.

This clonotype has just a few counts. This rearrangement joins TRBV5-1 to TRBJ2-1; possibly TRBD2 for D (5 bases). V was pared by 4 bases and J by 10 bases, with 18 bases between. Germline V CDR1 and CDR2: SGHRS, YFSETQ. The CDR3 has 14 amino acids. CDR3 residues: CASSPWPGWREQFF. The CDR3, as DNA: TGCGCCAGCAGCCCATGGCCGGGGTGGCGAGAGCAGTTCTTC.

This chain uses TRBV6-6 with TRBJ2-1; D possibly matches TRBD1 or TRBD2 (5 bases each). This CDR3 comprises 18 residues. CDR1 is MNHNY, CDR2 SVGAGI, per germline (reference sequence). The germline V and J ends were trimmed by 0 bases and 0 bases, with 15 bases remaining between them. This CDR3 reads CASSYSFEGPSSYNEQFF. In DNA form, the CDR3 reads TGTGCCAGCAGTTACTCTTTTGAGGGACCTAGCTCCTACAATGAGCAGTTCTTC.